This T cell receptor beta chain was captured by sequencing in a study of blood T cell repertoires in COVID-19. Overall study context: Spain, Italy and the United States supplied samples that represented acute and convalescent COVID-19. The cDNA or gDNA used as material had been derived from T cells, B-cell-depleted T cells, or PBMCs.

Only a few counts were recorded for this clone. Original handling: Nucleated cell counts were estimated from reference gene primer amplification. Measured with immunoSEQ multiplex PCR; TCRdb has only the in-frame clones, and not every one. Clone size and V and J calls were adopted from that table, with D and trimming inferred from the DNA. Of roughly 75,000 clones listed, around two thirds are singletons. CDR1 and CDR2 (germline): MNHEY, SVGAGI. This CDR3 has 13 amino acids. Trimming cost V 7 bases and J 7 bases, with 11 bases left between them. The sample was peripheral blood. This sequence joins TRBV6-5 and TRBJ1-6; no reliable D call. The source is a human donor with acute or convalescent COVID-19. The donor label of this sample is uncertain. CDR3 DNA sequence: TGTGCCAGCACAGAACAGAAAAATTCACCCCTCCACTTT. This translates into CASTEQKNSPLHF.